These T cell receptor beta chains were read from a single sample in a study of T cell responses to AZD1222 COVID-19 vaccine. Libraries were prepared by immunoSEQ multiplex PCR; TCRdb keeps only in-frame clonotypes and omits some of them. The sample shows more than 85,000 clones, approximately 90% of them seen only once. The specimen was peripheral blood, collected on day 0 of AZD1222 vaccination. The receptor source for this set is an adult in good health. The CDR3 runs from the conserved cysteine through the conserved F or W. Fields, in order: clone size, D gene, V gene, J gene, CDR3 length, CDR3 DNA, CDR3 protein. D genes are given only for firm matches. Where a row states a size, it is once, few, many or the class of an expanded clone; other rows omit it.

clone size: .; D gene: .; V gene: TRBV7-2; J gene: TRBJ1-2; CDR3 length: 14; CDR3 DNA: TGTGCCAGCAGCTTAATCCGGACAGCGGGTGGCTACACCTTC; CDR3 protein: CASSLIRTAGGYTF
clone size: .; D gene: .; V gene: TRBV9; J gene: TRBJ1-2; CDR3 length: 15; CDR3 DNA: TGTGCCAGCAGCCTCACCGTAGGGCACGGGATTGGCTACACCTTC; CDR3 protein: CASSLTVGHGIGYTF
clone size: .; D gene: .; V gene: TRBV9; J gene: TRBJ2-7; CDR3 length: 15; CDR3 DNA: TGTGCCAGCAGCTCCTCGCCGGGGCGCTCCTACGAGCAGTACTTC; CDR3 protein: CASSSSPGRSYEQYF
clone size: .; D gene: .; V gene: TRBV5-6; J gene: TRBJ2-5; CDR3 length: 14; CDR3 DNA: TGTGCCAGCAGCGTGACATCGGGAGCGGAGACCCAGTACTTC; CDR3 protein: CASSVTSGAETQYF
clone size: .; D gene: TRBD2; V gene: TRBV19; J gene: TRBJ2-1; CDR3 length: 21; CDR3 DNA: TGTGCCAGTAGTATCAAGAGGGGGCTAGCGGGAGGACGGGTAGGTAGCAATGAGCAGTTCTTC; CDR3 protein: CASSIKRGLAGGRVGSNEQFF
clone size: .; D gene: .; V gene: TRBV7-9; J gene: TRBJ2-2; CDR3 length: 15; CDR3 DNA: TGTGCCAGCAGCCCTTTGGCAGTTCCCACCGGGGAGCTGTTTTTT; CDR3 protein: CASSPLAVPTGELFF
clone size: .; D gene: .; V gene: TRBV5-1; J gene: TRBJ1-3; CDR3 length: 16; CDR3 DNA: TGCGCCAGCAGCTTGGCCGGACAAAGCTCTGGAAACACCATATATTTT; CDR3 protein: CASSLAGQSSGNTIYF
clone size: few; D gene: .; V gene: TRBV2; J gene: TRBJ1-2; CDR3 length: 13; CDR3 DNA: TGTGCCAGCAGTGAAACAGGCCCCTATGGCTACACCTTC; CDR3 protein: CASSETGPYGYTF
clone size: .; D gene: .; V gene: TRBV6-2/TRBV6-3; J gene: TRBJ1-2; CDR3 length: 14; CDR3 DNA: TGTGCCAGCAGTTACTCTCCGGGGCACAATGGCTACACCTTC; CDR3 protein: CASSYSPGHNGYTF
clone size: .; D gene: .; V gene: TRBV21-1; J gene: TRBJ1-5; CDR3 length: 14; CDR3 DNA: TGTGCCAGCAGCAAAGAGGTGCTACGTCAGCCCCAGCATTTT; CDR3 protein: CASSKEVLRQPQHF
clone size: .; D gene: .; V gene: TRBV11-2; J gene: TRBJ2-7; CDR3 length: 15; CDR3 DNA: TGTGCCAGCAGCTCACACCCCAGGGAAGCCTACGAGCAGTACTTC; CDR3 protein: CASSSHPREAYEQYF
clone size: .; D gene: .; V gene: TRBV6-5; J gene: TRBJ2-2; CDR3 length: 12; CDR3 DNA: TGTGCCGGCAGAGGGCCCACCGGGGAGCTGTTTTTT; CDR3 protein: CAGRGPTGELFF
clone size: .; D gene: TRBD1; V gene: TRBV5-1; J gene: TRBJ2-7; CDR3 length: 14; CDR3 DNA: TGCGCCAGCAGCTTGGGCAGGGGGATCAACGAGCAGTACTTC; CDR3 protein: CASSLGRGINEQYF
clone size: .; D gene: .; V gene: TRBV3-1/TRBV3-2; J gene: TRBJ1-1; CDR3 length: 12; CDR3 DNA: TGTGCCAGCAGCTTCCGGTGGTCTGAAGCTTTCTTT; CDR3 protein: CASSFRWSEAFF
clone size: once; D gene: .; V gene: TRBV28; J gene: TRBJ1-5; CDR3 length: 15; CDR3 DNA: TGTGCCAGCAGGGACGGCGGATTGCGGACTCAGCCCCAGCATTTT; CDR3 protein: CASRDGGLRTQPQHF
clone size: .; D gene: .; V gene: TRBV19; J gene: TRBJ1-3; CDR3 length: 17; CDR3 DNA: TGTGCCAGTAGTATTTTACGCGGGGGACTCTCTGGAAACACCATATATTTT; CDR3 protein: CASSILRGGLSGNTIYF
clone size: .; D gene: TRBD2; V gene: TRBV4-1; J gene: TRBJ2-2; CDR3 length: 18; CDR3 DNA: TGCGCCAGCAGCCAAGATTCGGGACTAGCGGGAGGTAACGGGGAGCTGTTTTTT; CDR3 protein: CASSQDSGLAGGNGELFF
clone size: .; D gene: .; V gene: TRBV24-1; J gene: TRBJ1-5; CDR3 length: 14; CDR3 DNA: TGTGCCACCTCCGACGGGGCGAGCAATCAGCCCCAGCATTTT; CDR3 protein: CATSDGASNQPQHF
clone size: .; D gene: .; V gene: TRBV10-3; J gene: TRBJ1-1; CDR3 length: 13; CDR3 DNA: TGTGCCATCAAAGACGAGGGAATCTCTGAAGCTTTCTTT; CDR3 protein: CAIKDEGISEAFF
clone size: .; D gene: .; V gene: TRBV4-2; J gene: TRBJ2-4; CDR3 length: 13; CDR3 DNA: TGTGCCAGCAGCCAAGAGACTAGGCGGATTCAGTACTTC; CDR3 protein: CASSQETRRIQYF
clone size: .; D gene: .; V gene: TRBV27; J gene: TRBJ1-2; CDR3 length: 14; CDR3 DNA: TGTGCCAGCAGGCCACTTGTTGGGGGTTATGGCTACACCTTC; CDR3 protein: CASRPLVGGYGYTF
clone size: .; D gene: .; V gene: TRBV18; J gene: TRBJ1-4; CDR3 length: 14; CDR3 DNA: TGTGCCAGCTCACCCACGTTTCCTACGGAAAAACTGTTTTTT; CDR3 protein: CASSPTFPTEKLFF
clone size: .; D gene: .; V gene: TRBV15; J gene: TRBJ1-2; CDR3 length: 16; CDR3 DNA: TGTGCCACCAGCAGAGAGTCGTGGGCAGGGGATAGGGGCTACACCTTC; CDR3 protein: CATSRESWAGDRGYTF
clone size: .; D gene: TRBD1; V gene: TRBV4-3; J gene: TRBJ1-4; CDR3 length: 14; CDR3 DNA: TGCGCCAGCAGCCAGTGGACAGGGGATGAAAAACTGTTTTTT; CDR3 protein: CASSQWTGDEKLFF
clone size: .; D gene: TRBD2; V gene: TRBV6-1; J gene: TRBJ2-7; CDR3 length: 15; CDR3 DNA: TGTGCCAGCAGTGAAACGGCTAGCGGGAACTACGAGCAGTACTTC; CDR3 protein: CASSETASGNYEQYF
clone size: .; D gene: .; V gene: TRBV19; J gene: TRBJ2-3; CDR3 length: 13; CDR3 DNA: TGTGCCAGTAGTCCTCCTGGTTGGGATACGCAGTATTTT; CDR3 protein: CASSPPGWDTQYF
clone size: .; D gene: .; V gene: TRBV2; J gene: TRBJ2-2; CDR3 length: 14; CDR3 DNA: TGTGCCAGCAGTGAGTACAAGGTCACCGGGGAGCTGTTTTTT; CDR3 protein: CASSEYKVTGELFF
clone size: .; D gene: .; V gene: TRBV5-1; J gene: TRBJ2-1; CDR3 length: 13; CDR3 DNA: TGCGCCAGCAGCTTGTTGGCGAACAATGAGCAGTTCTTC; CDR3 protein: CASSLLANNEQFF
clone size: .; D gene: TRBD1; V gene: TRBV5-1; J gene: TRBJ2-7; CDR3 length: 14; CDR3 DNA: TGCGCCAGCAGCTTCGGGGACAGGGGCTTCGAGCAGTACTTC; CDR3 protein: CASSFGDRGFEQYF
clone size: .; D gene: .; V gene: TRBV4-1; J gene: TRBJ1-6; CDR3 length: 16; CDR3 DNA: TGCGCCAGCAGCCCGGGAGAGGGGGGCGATAATTCACCCCTCCACTTT; CDR3 protein: CASSPGEGGDNSPLHF
clone size: .; D gene: .; V gene: TRBV7-2; J gene: TRBJ1-4; CDR3 length: 14; CDR3 DNA: TGTGCCAGCAGCCGCACGGTCAGGGATGAAAAACTGTTTTTT; CDR3 protein: CASSRTVRDEKLFF
clone size: .; D gene: TRBD1; V gene: TRBV19; J gene: TRBJ1-5; CDR3 length: 17; CDR3 DNA: TGTGCCAGTAGTATAAGGGACAGGGGGCCTAGCAATCAGCCCCAGCATTTT; CDR3 protein: CASSIRDRGPSNQPQHF
clone size: few; D gene: .; V gene: TRBV30; J gene: TRBJ1-1; CDR3 length: 11; CDR3 DNA: TGTGCCTGGAGGACGGGCGCTGAAGCTTTCTTT; CDR3 protein: CAWRTGAEAFF
clone size: .; D gene: .; V gene: TRBV9; J gene: TRBJ1-5; CDR3 length: 13; CDR3 DNA: TGTGCCAGCAGCGTAGGGGAAGGTCAGCCCCAGCATTTT; CDR3 protein: CASSVGEGQPQHF
clone size: .; D gene: TRBD1; V gene: TRBV10-3; J gene: TRBJ1-1; CDR3 length: 14; CDR3 DNA: TGTGCCATCAGTGGACAGGGGGTGAACACTGAAGCTTTCTTT; CDR3 protein: CAISGQGVNTEAFF
clone size: .; D gene: TRBD2; V gene: TRBV6-4; J gene: TRBJ2-2; CDR3 length: 16; CDR3 DNA: TGTGCCAGCAGAGGTACTAGCGGGTCTGGCACCGGGGAGCTGTTTTTT; CDR3 protein: CASRGTSGSGTGELFF
clone size: .; D gene: .; V gene: TRBV18; J gene: TRBJ2-5; CDR3 length: 13; CDR3 DNA: TGTGCCAGCTCACCTGGGAATGGAGAGACCCAGTACTTC; CDR3 protein: CASSPGNGETQYF
clone size: .; D gene: .; V gene: TRBV5-1; J gene: TRBJ1-4; CDR3 length: 14; CDR3 DNA: TGCGCCAGCAGCTTGGGGAGGGAGAATGAAAAACTGTTTTTT; CDR3 protein: CASSLGRENEKLFF
clone size: .; D gene: .; V gene: TRBV6-5; J gene: TRBJ1-2; CDR3 length: 13; CDR3 DNA: TGTGCCAGCAGGGAGGAGCTTCTGTTTGGCTACACCTTC; CDR3 protein: CASREELLFGYTF
clone size: .; D gene: .; V gene: TRBV19; J gene: TRBJ1-1; CDR3 length: 15; CDR3 DNA: TGTGCCAGTAGTATCCAGGGTAGTTTGAACACTGAAGCTTTCTTT; CDR3 protein: CASSIQGSLNTEAFF
clone size: .; D gene: .; V gene: TRBV3-1/TRBV3-2; J gene: TRBJ1-2; CDR3 length: 17; CDR3 DNA: TGTGCCAGCAGCCACCGATGGGCGCAAAACACTAACTATGGCTACACCTTC; CDR3 protein: CASSHRWAQNTNYGYTF
clone size: .; D gene: .; V gene: TRBV7-3; J gene: TRBJ2-7; CDR3 length: 14; CDR3 DNA: TGTGCCAGCAGCTTCGGACCGACTGACTACGAGCAGTACTTC; CDR3 protein: CASSFGPTDYEQYF
clone size: .; D gene: .; V gene: TRBV11-2; J gene: TRBJ2-5; CDR3 length: 16; CDR3 DNA: TGTGCCAGCAGCTTAGAATTGACAGCCCGAGGAGAGACCCAGTACTTC; CDR3 protein: CASSLELTARGETQYF
clone size: .; D gene: TRBD1; V gene: TRBV24-1; J gene: TRBJ2-1; CDR3 length: 16; CDR3 DNA: TGTGCCACCAGTGATCCCGGACAGGGGGCCTACAATGAGCAGTTCTTC; CDR3 protein: CATSDPGQGAYNEQFF
clone size: .; D gene: .; V gene: TRBV18; J gene: TRBJ1-5; CDR3 length: 13; CDR3 DNA: TGTGCCAGCTCACCTTTCAGCAATCAGCCCCAGCATTTT; CDR3 protein: CASSPFSNQPQHF
clone size: .; D gene: TRBD2; V gene: TRBV20-1; J gene: TRBJ2-5; CDR3 length: 14; CDR3 DNA: TGCAGTGCTAGTCAGACTAGCGGGGGAGAGACCCAGTACTTC; CDR3 protein: CSASQTSGGETQYF
clone size: .; D gene: TRBD1; V gene: TRBV6-2/TRBV6-3; J gene: TRBJ1-1; CDR3 length: 14; CDR3 DNA: TGTGCCAGCAGTTACTCCAGGGGGGACACTGAAGCTTTCTTT; CDR3 protein: CASSYSRGDTEAFF
clone size: .; D gene: TRBD2; V gene: TRBV20-1; J gene: TRBJ2-1; CDR3 length: 20; CDR3 DNA: TGCAGTGCTAGTCCCGGGTTGGTGGCTAGCGGTCCACAGTCCTACAATGAGCAGTTCTTC; CDR3 protein: CSASPGLVASGPQSYNEQFF
clone size: .; D gene: TRBD1; V gene: TRBV5-1; J gene: TRBJ1-1; CDR3 length: 15; CDR3 DNA: TGCGCCAGCAGCTCCAGGGGGCCTAAGAACACTGAAGCTTTCTTT; CDR3 protein: CASSSRGPKNTEAFF
clone size: .; D gene: TRBD2; V gene: TRBV4-1; J gene: TRBJ2-3; CDR3 length: 18; CDR3 DNA: TGCGCCAGCAGCTTCCCCTCGGTGGGGGGGACCAGCACAGATACGCAGTATTTT; CDR3 protein: CASSFPSVGGTSTDTQYF
clone size: .; D gene: .; V gene: TRBV21-1; J gene: TRBJ2-1; CDR3 length: 14; CDR3 DNA: TGTGCCAGCGGGTTCTCGAGCTCCTACAATGAGCAGTTCTTC; CDR3 protein: CASGFSSSYNEQFF